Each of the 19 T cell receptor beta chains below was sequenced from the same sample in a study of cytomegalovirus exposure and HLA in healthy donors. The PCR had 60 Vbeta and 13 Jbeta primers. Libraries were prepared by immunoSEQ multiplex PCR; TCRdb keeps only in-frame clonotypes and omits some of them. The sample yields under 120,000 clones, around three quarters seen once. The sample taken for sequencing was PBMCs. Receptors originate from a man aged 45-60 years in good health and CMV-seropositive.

CDR3 residues: CASGGTGKETQYF. CDR3 nucleotide sequence: TGTGCCAGTGGGGGGACAGGGAAAGAGACCCAGTACTTC. V and J are TRBV19 and TRBJ2-5, with 9 bases identical to TRBD1. This CDR3 is built from 13 residues. V was pared by 8 bases and J by 3 bases, with 4 bases of the junction left unmatched. CDR1 is LNHDA and CDR2 is SQIVND in the germline V gene (reference sequence). The entire variable domain, with the rest obtained from reference TRBV19 and TRBJ2-5, is as follows: DGGITQSPKYLFRKEGQNVTLSCEQNLNHDAMYWYRQDPGQGLRLIYYSQIVNDFQKGDIAEGYSVSREKKESFPLTVTSAQKNPTAFYLCASGGTGKETQYFGPGTRLLVL.

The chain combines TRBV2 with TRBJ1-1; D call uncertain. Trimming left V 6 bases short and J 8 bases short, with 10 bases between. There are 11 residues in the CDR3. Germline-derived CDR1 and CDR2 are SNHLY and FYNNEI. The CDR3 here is CASSGNDEAFF. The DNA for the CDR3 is TGTGCCAGCAGCGGGAACGACGAAGCTTTCTTT.

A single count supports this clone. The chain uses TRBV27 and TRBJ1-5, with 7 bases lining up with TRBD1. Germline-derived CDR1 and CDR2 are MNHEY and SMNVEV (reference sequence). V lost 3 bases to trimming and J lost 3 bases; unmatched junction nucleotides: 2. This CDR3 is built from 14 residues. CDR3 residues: CASSFRGVNQPQHF. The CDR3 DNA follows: TGTGCCAGCAGTTTCAGGGGGGTCAATCAGCCCCAGCATTTT.

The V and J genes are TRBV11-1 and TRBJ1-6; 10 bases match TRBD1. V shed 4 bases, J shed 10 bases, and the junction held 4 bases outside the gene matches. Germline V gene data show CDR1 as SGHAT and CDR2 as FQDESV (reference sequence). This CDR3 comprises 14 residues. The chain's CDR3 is CASSYGQGGSPLHF. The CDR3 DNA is TGTGCCAGCAGCTACGGACAGGGGGGATCACCCCTCCACTTT.

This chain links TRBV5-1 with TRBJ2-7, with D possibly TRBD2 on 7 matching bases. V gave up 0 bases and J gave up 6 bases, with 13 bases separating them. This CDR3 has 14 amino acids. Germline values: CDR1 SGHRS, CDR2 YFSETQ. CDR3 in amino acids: CASSLGGAGAEQYF. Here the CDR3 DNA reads TGCGCCAGCAGCTTGGGGGGGGCGGGGGCCGAGCAGTACTTC.

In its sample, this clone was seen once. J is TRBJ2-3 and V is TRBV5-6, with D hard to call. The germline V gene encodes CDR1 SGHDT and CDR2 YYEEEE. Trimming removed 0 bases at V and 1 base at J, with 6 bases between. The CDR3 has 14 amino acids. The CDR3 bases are TGTGCCAGCAGCTTGGCTTCTGGCACAGATACGCAGTATTTT. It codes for CASSLASGTDTQYF.

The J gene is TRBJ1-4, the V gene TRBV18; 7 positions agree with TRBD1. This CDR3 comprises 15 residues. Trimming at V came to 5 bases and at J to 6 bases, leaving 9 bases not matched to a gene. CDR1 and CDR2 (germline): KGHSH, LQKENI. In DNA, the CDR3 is TGTGCCAGCTCAGCGGTCTTTGACAGGGATGAAAAACTGTTTTTT. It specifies CASSAVFDRDEKLFF.

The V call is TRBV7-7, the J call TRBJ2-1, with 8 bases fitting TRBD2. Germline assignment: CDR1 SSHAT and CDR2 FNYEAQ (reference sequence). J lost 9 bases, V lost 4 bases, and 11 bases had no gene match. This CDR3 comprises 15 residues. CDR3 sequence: CASSSGVAGYVEQFF. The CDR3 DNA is TGTGCCAGCAGCTCTGGGGTAGCGGGGTACGTTGAGCAGTTCTTC.

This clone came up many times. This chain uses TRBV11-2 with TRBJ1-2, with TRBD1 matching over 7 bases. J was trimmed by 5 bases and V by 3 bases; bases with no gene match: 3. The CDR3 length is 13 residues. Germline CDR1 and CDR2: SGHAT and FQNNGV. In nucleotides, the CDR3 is TGTGCCAGCAGCTTGGGACAGATATATGGCTACACCTTC. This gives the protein CASSLGQIYGYTF.

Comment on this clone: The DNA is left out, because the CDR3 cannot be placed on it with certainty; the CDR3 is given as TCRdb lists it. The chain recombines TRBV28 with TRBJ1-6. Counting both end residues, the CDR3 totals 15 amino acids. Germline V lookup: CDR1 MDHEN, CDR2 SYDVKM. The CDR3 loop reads CASSSSGSANSPLHF.

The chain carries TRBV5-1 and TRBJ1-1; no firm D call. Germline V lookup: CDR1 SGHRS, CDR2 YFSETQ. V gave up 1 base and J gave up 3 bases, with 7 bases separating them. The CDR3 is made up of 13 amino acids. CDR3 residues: CASSLSRYTEAFF. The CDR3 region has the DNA TGCGCCAGCAGCTTGTCCAGATACACTGAAGCTTTCTTT.

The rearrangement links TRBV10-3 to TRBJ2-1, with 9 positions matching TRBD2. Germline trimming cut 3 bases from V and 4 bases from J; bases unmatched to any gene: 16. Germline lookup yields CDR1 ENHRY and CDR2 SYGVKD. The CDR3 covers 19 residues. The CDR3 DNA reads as TGTGCCATCAGTGAAGGTGGGCTAGCGGGGACGAGCTTTTACAATGAGCAGTTCTTC. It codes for CAISEGGLAGTSFYNEQFF.

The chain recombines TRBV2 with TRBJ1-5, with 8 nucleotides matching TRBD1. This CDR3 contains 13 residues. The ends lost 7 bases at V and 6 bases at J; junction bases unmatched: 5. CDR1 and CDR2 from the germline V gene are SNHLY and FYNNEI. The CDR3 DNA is TGTGCCAGCAACAGGGGGGTAAGTCAGCCCCAGCATTTT. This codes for CASNRGVSQPQHF.

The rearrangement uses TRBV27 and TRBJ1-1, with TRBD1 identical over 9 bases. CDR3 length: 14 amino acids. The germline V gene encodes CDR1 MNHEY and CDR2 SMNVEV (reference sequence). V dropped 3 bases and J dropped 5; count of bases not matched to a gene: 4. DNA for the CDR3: TGTGCCAGCAGTTTGGGACAGGGAAGGACTGAAGCTTTCTTT. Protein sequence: CASSLGQGRTEAFF.

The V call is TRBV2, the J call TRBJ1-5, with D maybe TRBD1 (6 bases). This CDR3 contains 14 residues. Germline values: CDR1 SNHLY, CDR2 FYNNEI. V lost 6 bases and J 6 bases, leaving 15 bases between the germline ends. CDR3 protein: CASRKQGEGQPQHF. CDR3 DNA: TGTGCCAGCAGAAAACAGGGAGAGGGTCAGCCCCAGCATTTT.

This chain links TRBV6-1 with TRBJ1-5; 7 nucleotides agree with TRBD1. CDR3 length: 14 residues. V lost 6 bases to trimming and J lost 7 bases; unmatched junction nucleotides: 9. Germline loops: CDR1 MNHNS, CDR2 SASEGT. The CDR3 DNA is TGTGCCAGCAGGGGTACAGGGGTCGGGCAGCCCCAGCATTTT. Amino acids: CASRGTGVGQPQHF.

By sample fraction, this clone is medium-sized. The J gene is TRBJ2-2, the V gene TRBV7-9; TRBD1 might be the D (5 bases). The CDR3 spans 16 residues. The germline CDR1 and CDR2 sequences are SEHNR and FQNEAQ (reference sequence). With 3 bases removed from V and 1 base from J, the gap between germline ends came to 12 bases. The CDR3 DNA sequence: TGTGCCAGCAGCTTTGGTCGTACAGGGAACACCGGGGAGCTGTTTTTT. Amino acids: CASSFGRTGNTGELFF.

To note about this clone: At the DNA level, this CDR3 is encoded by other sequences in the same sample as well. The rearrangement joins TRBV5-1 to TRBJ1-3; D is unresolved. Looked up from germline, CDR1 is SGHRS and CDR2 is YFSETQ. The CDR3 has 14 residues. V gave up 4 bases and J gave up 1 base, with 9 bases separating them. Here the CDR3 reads CASSLESSGNTIYF. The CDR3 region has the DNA TGCGCCAGCAGCCTGGAGAGTTCTGGAAACACCATATATTTT.

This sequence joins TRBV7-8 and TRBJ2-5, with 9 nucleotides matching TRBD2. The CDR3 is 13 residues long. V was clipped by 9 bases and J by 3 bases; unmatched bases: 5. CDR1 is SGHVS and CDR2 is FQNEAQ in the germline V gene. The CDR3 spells CASGTSLEETQYF. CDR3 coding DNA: TGTGCCAGTGGGACTAGCTTGGAAGAGACCCAGTACTTC.